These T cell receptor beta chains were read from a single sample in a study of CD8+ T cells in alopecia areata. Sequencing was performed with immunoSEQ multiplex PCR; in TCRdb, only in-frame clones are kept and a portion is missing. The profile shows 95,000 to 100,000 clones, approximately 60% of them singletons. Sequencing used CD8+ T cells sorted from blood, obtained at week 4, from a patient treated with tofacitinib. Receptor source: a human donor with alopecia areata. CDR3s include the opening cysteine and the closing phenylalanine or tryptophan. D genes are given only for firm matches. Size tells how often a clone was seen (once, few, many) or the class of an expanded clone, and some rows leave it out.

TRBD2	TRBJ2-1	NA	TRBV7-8	TGTGCCAGCAGCCTCGGGCGGGGGGGCCAGAATGAGCAGTTCTTC	CASSLGRGGQNEQFF
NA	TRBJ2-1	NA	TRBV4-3	TGCGCCAGCAGCCAAGATCAACTAGCATATGAGCAGTTCTTC	CASSQDQLAYEQFF
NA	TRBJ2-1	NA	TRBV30	TGTGCCTGGAGTGTAGCCCCCACTACCTACAATGAGCAGTTCTTC	CAWSVAPTTYNEQFF
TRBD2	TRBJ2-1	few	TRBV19	TGTGCCAGTAGTATGAGCGGACTAGTGGTCTACAATGAGCAGTTCTTC	CASSMSGLVVYNEQFF
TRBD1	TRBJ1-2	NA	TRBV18	TGTGCCAGCTCACCTGGACAGGGGGCCTATGGCTACACCTTC	CASSPGQGAYGYTF
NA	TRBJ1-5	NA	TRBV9	TGTGCCAGCAGCGTAGGTTCCGGGGGCACACAGCCCCAGCATTTT	CASSVGSGGTQPQHF
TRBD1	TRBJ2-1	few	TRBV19	TGTGCCAGTAGTACCGACGACAGGGACTACAATGAGCAGTTCTTC	CASSTDDRDYNEQFF
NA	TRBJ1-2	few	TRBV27	TGTGCCAGCAGTGATTCCCACAGGAGTAACTATGGCTACACCTTC	CASSDSHRSNYGYTF
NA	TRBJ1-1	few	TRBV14	TGTGCCAGCAGCCAAGTAGGACAGTGGCACCCCTTGAACACTGAAGCTTTCTTT	CASSQVGQWHPLNTEAFF
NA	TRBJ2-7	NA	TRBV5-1	TGCGCCAGCAGCGATTTGGGGGGTAACGAGCAGTACTTC	CASSDLGGNEQYF
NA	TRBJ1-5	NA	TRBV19	TGTGCCAGTAGTGACCTCACACAGCCCCAGCATTTT	CASSDLTQPQHF
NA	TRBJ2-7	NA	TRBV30	TGTGCCTGGAGCGACAGCTACGAGCAGTACTTC	CAWSDSYEQYF
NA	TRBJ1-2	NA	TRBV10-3	TGTGCCATCAGTCCAGGGGATTTGGATGGCTACACCTTC	CAISPGDLDGYTF
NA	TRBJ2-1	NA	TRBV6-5	TGTGCCAGCACCGGGGGGCCATACAATGAGCAGTTCTTC	CASTGGPYNEQFF
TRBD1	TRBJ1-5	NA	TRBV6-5	TGTGCCAGCAGAACCGGGACAGGGGGCAATCAGCCCCAGCATTTT	CASRTGTGGNQPQHF
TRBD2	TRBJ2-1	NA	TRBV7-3	TGTGCCAGCAGCTCTAGCGGGGTTGATGAGCAGTTCTTC	CASSSSGVDEQFF
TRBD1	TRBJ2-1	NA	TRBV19	TGTGCCAGTAGTCCAGACGGGACAGGGGTGCGCAATGAGCAGTTCTTC	CASSPDGTGVRNEQFF
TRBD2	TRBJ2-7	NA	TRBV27	TGTGCCAGCAGTTTAGTTAGCGGGAATTACGAGCAGTACTTC	CASSLVSGNYEQYF
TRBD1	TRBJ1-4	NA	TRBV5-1	TGCGCCAGCAGCTTCACGGACAGGGCAACAACAACTAATGAAAAACTGTTTTTT	CASSFTDRATTTNEKLFF
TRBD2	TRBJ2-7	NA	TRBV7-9	TGTGCCAGCAGCGTAGGGGACGGGAGGGCCTACGAGCAGTACTTC	CASSVGDGRAYEQYF
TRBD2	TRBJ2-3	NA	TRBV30	TGTGCCTGGAGCCTACTAGCGGGAGCAGATACGCAGTATTTT	CAWSLLAGADTQYF
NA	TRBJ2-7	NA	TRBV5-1	TGCGCCAGCAGCTTGGACAGGGCGCTCTACGAGCAGTACTTC	CASSLDRALYEQYF
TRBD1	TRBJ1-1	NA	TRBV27	TGTGCCAGCAGACAGGGGGCCACTGAAGCTTTCTTT	CASRQGATEAFF
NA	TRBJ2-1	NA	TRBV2	TGTGCCAGCCTTGACGCTATCTACAATGAGCAGTTCTTC	CASLDAIYNEQFF
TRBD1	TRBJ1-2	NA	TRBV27	TGTGCCAGCAGTATGGGACAGGGAATCTGGTATGGCTACACCTTC	CASSMGQGIWYGYTF
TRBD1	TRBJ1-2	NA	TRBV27	TGTGCCAGCAGTACACGTCGGACAGGGACGGCGTATGGCTACACCTTC	CASSTRRTGTAYGYTF
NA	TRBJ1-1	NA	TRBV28	TGTGCCAGCAGTTTCCTGAACACTGAAGCTTTCTTT	CASSFLNTEAFF
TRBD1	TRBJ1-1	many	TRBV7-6	TGTGCCAGCAGTGACAGGGGCTCGAACACTGAAGCTTTCTTT	CASSDRGSNTEAFF
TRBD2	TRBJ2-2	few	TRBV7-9	TGTGCCAGCAGCCCACGGGGGGGACCGAACACCGGGGAGCTGTTTTTT	CASSPRGGPNTGELFF
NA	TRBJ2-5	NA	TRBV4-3	TGCGCCAGCAGCCAAGATCTTGGCAGACAAGAGACCCAGTACTTC	CASSQDLGRQETQYF
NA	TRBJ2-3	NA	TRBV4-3	TGCGCCAGCAGCCAAGGTGCAGGCAGGACAGATACGCAGTATTTT	CASSQGAGRTDTQYF
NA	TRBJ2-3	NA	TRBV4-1	TGCGCCAGCAGCCAAGTTCCTAGCACAGATACGCAGTATTTT	CASSQVPSTDTQYF
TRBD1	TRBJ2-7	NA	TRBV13	TGTGCCAGCAGTTACGTAGGACAGGGGTTCGACGAGCAGTACTTC	CASSYVGQGFDEQYF
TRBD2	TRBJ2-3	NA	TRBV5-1	TGCGCCAGCAGCTTGACTAGCGGGAGGGTCAGGCAGTATTTT	CASSLTSGRVRQYF
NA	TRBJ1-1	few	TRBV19	TGTGCCAGTAGTATCCTGACTGAAGCTTTCTTT	CASSILTEAFF
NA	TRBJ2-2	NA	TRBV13	TGTGCCAGCAGCTCCCGGGACAGGGTGGCGGGAGGAGAAGCGAACACCGGGGAGCTGTTTTTT	CASSSRDRVAGGEANTGELFF
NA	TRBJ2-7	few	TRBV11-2	TGTGCCAGCAGCTTGATGGGGGGCGAGCAGTACTTC	CASSLMGGEQYF
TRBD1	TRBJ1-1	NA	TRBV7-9	TGTGCCAGCAGTGACGGGACAGGGTACACTGAAGCTTTCTTT	CASSDGTGYTEAFF
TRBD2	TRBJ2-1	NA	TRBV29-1	TGCAGCGTGGAGGGTTCGACTAGCGAGAAGTACAATGAGCAGTTCTTC	CSVEGSTSEKYNEQFF
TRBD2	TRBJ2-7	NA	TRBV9	TGTGCCAGCAGCGCGGGGGGACTAGCTCTCGACGAGCAGTACTTC	CASSAGGLALDEQYF
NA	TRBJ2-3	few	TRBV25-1	TGTGCCAGCAGTGAACTCGGCACAGATACGCAGTATTTT	CASSELGTDTQYF
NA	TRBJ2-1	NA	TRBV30	TGTGCCTGGAGTTCTATGCGGGGTGAGCAGTTCTTC	CAWSSMRGEQFF
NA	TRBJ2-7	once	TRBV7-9	TGTGCCAGCAGCTTAGGCCACGGTGAGCAGTACTTC	CASSLGHGEQYF
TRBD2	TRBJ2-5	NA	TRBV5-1	TGCGCCAGCAGCTTACTAGCGGGGGACGAGACCCAGTACTTC	CASSLLAGDETQYF
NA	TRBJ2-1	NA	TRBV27	TGTGCCAGCAGCCAGCTCAATGAGCAGTTCTTC	CASSQLNEQFF
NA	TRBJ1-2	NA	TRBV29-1	TGCAGCGTTGATACAGGGAGAAACTATGGCTACACCTTC	CSVDTGRNYGYTF